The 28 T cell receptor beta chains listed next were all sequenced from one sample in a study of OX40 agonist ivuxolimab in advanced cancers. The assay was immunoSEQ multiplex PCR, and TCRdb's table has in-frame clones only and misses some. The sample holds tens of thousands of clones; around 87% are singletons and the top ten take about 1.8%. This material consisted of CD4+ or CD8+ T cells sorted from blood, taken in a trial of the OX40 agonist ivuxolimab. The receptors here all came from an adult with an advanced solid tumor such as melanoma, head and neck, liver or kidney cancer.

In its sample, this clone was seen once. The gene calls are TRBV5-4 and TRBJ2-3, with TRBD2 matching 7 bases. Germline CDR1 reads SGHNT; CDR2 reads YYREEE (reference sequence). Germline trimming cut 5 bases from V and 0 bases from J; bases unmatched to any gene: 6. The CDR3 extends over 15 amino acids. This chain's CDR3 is CASRRSGPSTDTQYF. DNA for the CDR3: TGTGCCAGCAGGCGTAGCGGGCCTAGCACAGATACGCAGTATTTT.

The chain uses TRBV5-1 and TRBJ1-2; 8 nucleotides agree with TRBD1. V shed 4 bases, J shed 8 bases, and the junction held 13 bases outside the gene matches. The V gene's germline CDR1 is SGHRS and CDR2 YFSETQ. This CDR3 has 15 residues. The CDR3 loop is CASSPWGQAGGGYTF. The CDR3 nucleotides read TGCGCCAGCAGCCCCTGGGGACAGGCCGGCGGGGGCTACACCTTC.

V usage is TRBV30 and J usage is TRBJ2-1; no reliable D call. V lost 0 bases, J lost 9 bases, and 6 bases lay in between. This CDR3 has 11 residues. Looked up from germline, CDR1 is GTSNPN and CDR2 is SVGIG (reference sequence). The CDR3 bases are TGTGCCTGGAGTGTACGGTTTGAGCAGTTCTTC. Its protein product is CAWSVRFEQFF.

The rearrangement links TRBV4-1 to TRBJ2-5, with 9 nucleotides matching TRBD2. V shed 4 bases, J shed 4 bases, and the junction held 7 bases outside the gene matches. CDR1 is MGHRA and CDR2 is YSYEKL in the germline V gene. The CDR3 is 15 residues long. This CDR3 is CASSPSGGRRETQYF. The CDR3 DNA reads TGCGCCAGCAGCCCCAGCGGGGGGCGGAGAGAGACCCAGTACTTC.

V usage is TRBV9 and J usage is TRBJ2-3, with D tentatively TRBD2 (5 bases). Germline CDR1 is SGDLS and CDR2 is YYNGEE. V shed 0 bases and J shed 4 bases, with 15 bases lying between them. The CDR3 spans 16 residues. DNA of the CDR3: TGTGCCAGCAGCGTAGCTGTGGGTAGCGTCCCAGATACGCAGTATTTT. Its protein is CASSVAVGSVPDTQYF. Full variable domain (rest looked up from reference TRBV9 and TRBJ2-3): DSGVTQTPKHLITATGQRVTLRCSPRSGDLSVYWYQQSLDQGLQFLIQYYNGEERAKGNILERFSAQQFPDLHSELNLSSLELGDSALYFCASSVAVGSVPDTQYFGPGTRLTVL.

Here the CDR3 reads CASSNQGGTTEAFF. CDR3 nucleotides: TGTGCCAGTAGTAACCAGGGGGGTACAACTGAAGCTTTCTTT. The chain couples TRBV19 to TRBJ1-1; TRBD1 aligns across 7 bases. Germline loops: CDR1 LNHDA, CDR2 SQIVND (reference sequence). V lost 4 bases, J lost 5 bases, and 7 bases stayed unmatched. The CDR3 covers 14 residues.

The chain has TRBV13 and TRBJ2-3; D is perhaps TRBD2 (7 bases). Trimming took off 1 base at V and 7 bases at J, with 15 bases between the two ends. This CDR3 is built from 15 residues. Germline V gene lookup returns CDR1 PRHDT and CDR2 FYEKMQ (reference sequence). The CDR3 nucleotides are TGTGCCAGCAGCTTAGAGGGGGGGGCCCCGTATACGCAGTATTTT. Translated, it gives CASSLEGGAPYTQYF.

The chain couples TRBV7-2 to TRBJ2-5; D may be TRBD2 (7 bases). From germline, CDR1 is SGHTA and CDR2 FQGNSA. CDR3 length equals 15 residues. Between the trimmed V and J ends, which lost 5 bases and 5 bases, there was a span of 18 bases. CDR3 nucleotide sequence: TGTGCCAGCAGCCCTGCAGGGACTACAGGGGAGACCCAGTACTTC. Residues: CASSPAGTTGETQYF.

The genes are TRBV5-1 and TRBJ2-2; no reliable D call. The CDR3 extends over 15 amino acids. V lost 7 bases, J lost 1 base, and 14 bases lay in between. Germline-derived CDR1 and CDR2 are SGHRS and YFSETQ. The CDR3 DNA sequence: TGCGCCAGCCAGGAGACACTTAGGAACACCGGGGAGCTGTTTTTT. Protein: CASQETLRNTGELFF.

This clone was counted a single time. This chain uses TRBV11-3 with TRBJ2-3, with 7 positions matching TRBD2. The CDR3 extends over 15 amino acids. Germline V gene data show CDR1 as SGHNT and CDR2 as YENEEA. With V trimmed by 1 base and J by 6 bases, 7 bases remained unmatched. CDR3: CASSLGTREGDTQYF. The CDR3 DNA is TGTGCCAGCAGCTTAGGGACTAGAGAGGGGGATACGCAGTATTTT.

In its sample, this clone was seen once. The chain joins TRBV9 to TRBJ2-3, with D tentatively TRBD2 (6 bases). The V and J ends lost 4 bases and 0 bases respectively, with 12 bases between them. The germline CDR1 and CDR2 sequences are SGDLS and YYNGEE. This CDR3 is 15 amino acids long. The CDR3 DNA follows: TGTGCCAGCAGCCCAATCCGGGGGAGCACAGATACGCAGTATTTT. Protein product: CASSPIRGSTDTQYF.

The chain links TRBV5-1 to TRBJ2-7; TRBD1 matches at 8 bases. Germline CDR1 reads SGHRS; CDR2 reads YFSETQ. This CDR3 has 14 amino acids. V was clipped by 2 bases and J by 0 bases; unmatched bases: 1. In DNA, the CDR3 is TGCGCCAGCAGCTTCACAGGGGGCTCCTACGAGCAGTACTTC. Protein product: CASSFTGGSYEQYF.

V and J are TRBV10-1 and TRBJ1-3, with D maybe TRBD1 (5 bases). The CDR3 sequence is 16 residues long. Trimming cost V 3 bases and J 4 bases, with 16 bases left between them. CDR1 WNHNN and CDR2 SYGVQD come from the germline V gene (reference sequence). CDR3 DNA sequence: TGCGCCAGCAGTGACCCCGGGACTTATCAGGGAAACACCATATATTTT. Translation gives CASSDPGTYQGNTIYF.

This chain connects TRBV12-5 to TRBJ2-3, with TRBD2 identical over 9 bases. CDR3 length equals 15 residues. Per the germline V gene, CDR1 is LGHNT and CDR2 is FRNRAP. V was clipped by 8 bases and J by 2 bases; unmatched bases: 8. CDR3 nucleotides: TGTGCTAGTTCTAGCGGGAAGGAGTTCACAGATACGCAGTATTTT. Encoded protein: CASSSGKEFTDTQYF.

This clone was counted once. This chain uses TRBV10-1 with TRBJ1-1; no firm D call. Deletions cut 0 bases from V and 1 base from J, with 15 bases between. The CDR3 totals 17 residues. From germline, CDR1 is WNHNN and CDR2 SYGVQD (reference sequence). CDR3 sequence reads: CASSESWGTARNTEAFF. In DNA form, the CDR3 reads TGCGCCAGCAGTGAGTCTTGGGGAACAGCAAGGAACACTGAAGCTTTCTTT.

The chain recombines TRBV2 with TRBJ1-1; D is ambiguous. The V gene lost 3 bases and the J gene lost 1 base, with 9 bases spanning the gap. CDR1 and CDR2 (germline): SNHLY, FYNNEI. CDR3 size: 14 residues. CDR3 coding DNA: TGTGCCAGCAGTGATAGTACGGCGAACACTGAAGCTTTCTTT. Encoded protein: CASSDSTANTEAFF. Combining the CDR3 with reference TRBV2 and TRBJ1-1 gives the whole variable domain EPEVTQTPSHQVTQMGQEVILRCVPISNHLYFYWYRQILGQKVEFLVSFYNNEISEKSEIFDDQFSVERPDGSNFTLKIRSTKLEDSAMYFCASSDSTANTEAFFGQGTRLTVV.

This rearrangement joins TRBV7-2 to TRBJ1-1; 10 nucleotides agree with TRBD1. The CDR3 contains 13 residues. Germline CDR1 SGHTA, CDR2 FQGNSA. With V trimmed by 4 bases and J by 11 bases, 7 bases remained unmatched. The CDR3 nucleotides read TGTGCCAGCAGCTCGGGACAGGGGACGGTGGCTTTCTTT. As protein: CASSSGQGTVAFF.

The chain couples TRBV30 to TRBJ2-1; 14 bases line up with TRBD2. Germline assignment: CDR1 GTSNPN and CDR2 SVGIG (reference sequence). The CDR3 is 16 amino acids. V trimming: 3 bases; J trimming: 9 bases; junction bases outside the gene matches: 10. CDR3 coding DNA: TGTGCCTGGAGGGGACTAGCGGGAGACAAGGGCTTTGAGCAGTTCTTC. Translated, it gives CAWRGLAGDKGFEQFF.

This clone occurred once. CDR3 sequence reads: CASSDTRGLNTEAFF. The CDR3, as DNA: TGTGCCAGCAGTGATACTCGAGGGTTGAACACTGAAGCTTTCTTT. The chain is built from TRBV2 and TRBJ1-1, with D unclear. V was shortened by 3 bases and J by 0 bases, with 11 bases between the two germline ends. This CDR3 spans 15 amino acids. Germline CDR1 and CDR2: SNHLY and FYNNEI.

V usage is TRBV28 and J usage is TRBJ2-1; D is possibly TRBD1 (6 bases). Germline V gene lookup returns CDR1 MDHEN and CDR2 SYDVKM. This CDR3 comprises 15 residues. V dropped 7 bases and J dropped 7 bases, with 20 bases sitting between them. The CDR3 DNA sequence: TGTGCCAGCACCCAAGGGGGATTTGGGGGAAATGAGCAGTTCTTC. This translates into CASTQGGFGGNEQFF. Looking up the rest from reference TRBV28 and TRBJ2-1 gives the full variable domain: DVKVTQSSRYLVKRTGEKVFLECVQDMDHENMFWYRQDPGLGLRLIYFSYDVKMKEKGDIPEGYSVSREKKERFSLILESASTNQTSMYLCASTQGGFGGNEQFFGPGTRLTVL.

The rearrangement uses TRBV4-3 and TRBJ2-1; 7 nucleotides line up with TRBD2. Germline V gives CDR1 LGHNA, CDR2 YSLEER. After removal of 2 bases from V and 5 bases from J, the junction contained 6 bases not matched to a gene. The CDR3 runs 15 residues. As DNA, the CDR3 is TGCGCCAGCAGCCAATGGACTAGAAAAAACAATGAGCAGTTCTTC. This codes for CASSQWTRKNNEQFF.

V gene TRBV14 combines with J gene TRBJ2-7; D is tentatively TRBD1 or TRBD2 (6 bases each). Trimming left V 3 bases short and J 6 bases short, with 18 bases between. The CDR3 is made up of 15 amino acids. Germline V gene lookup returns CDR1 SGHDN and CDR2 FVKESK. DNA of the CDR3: TGTGCCAGCAGCCACCTAGGCGAGGGGGGAGGCGAGCAGTACGTC. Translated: CASSHLGEGGGEQYV.

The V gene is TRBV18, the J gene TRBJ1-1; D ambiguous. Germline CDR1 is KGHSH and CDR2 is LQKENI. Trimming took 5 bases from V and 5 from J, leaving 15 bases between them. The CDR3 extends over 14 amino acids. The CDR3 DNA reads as TGTGCCAGCTCATCAAGGGTTGAAGGGACTGAAGCTTTCTTT. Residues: CASSSRVEGTEAFF.

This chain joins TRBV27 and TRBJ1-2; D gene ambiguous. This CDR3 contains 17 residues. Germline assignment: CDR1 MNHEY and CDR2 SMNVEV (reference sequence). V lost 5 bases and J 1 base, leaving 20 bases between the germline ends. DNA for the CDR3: TGTGCCAGCAGTCCCCTAACAACATTGACCTTTAACTATGGCTACACCTTC. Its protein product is CASSPLTTLTFNYGYTF.

CDR3 coding DNA: TGCGCCAGCAGTCAAGGCCCACCGAGCTCCTACGAGCAGTACTTC. Translation gives CASSQGPPSSYEQYF. The chain combines TRBV23-1 with TRBJ2-7; no firm D call. TRBV23-1 carries the ORF label, with uncertain function. This CDR3 is built from 15 residues. V shed 2 bases and J shed 0 bases, with 11 bases lying between them.

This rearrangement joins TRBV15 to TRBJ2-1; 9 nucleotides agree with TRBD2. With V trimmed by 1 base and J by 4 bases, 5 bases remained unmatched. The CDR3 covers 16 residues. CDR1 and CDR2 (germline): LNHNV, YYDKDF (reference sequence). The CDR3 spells CATSRGSGGKYNEQFF. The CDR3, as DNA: TGTGCCACCAGCAGAGGCAGCGGGGGGAAGTACAATGAGCAGTTCTTC.

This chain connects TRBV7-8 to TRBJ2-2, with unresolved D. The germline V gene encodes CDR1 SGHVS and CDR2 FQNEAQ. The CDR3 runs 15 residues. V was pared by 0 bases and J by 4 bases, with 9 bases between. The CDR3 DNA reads TGTGCCAGCAGCTTAGCCAAAGGTGGCACCGGGGAGCTGTTTTTT. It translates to CASSLAKGGTGELFF.

The DNA of the CDR3 is TGTGCCAGCAGCCCGACAGGGGAGGGGCAGCCCCAGCATTTT. It yields the protein CASSPTGEGQPQHF. V and J are TRBV6-5 and TRBJ1-5; 8 bases align to TRBD1. V shed 6 bases, J shed 7 bases, and the junction held 8 bases outside the gene matches. Germline V gene data show CDR1 as MNHEY and CDR2 as SVGAGI. This CDR3 is built from 14 residues.